This T cell receptor (beta chain) was recorded in a study of blood T cell repertoires in COVID-19. Study-level background: There were acute and convalescent COVID-19 samples, and they came from the United States, Italy and Spain.

Libraries were prepared by immunoSEQ multiplex PCR; TCRdb keeps only in-frame clonotypes and omits some of them. Of roughly 8,300 clones in the sample, roughly nine tenths were seen once. The table lists this clone with a count of one. There are 14 residues in the CDR3. V lost 0 bases and J 1 base, leaving 6 bases between the germline ends. Germline-derived CDR1 and CDR2 are SGHRS and YFSETQ. This clonotype was sampled from a man aged 55 to 70 with acute or convalescent COVID-19. The V call is TRBV5-1, the J call TRBJ2-3; D not certain. The sample comprised peripheral blood. CDR3 region: CASSLVTGTDTQYF. The CDR3 bases are TGCGCCAGCAGCTTGGTGACTGGCACAGATACGCAGTATTTT.